This T cell receptor beta chain was obtained from a study of human T cells and chemical hapten exposure. Study overall: Cases of alopecia areata, totalis or universalis occurred in a predominantly female patient group.

Comments on this clonotype: Its target is not known.

Study-wide results and caveats: In comparison with controls, expanded TCRs gave rise to a significantly larger number of large CDR3 similarity clusters.

Described time point: patch test 2, 6 weeks after DPC sensitization. Treatment specified: therapeutic diphenylcyclopropenone sensitization with weekly scalp DPC. Per germline, CDR1 ENHRY and CDR2 SYGVKD. The V end was cut by 2 bases, the J end by 0 bases, with 6 bases between. The CDR3 extends over 14 amino acids. TCRdb analysed the RACE reads with MiXCR anew, one entry per CDR3 protein. The data show about 84,000 distinct CDR3 sequences, about 9.4% seen once. The genes are TRBV10-3 and TRBJ2-3; D gene unclear. This clonotype was sampled from a woman aged 45-65 years with alopecia areata. Some clones in this sample may be carry-over from other donors' samples. Sequenced here: whole blood, sampled in connection with sensitization to the hapten diphenylcyclopropenone (DPC). CDR3 in amino acids: CAISEGPSTDTQYF. CDR3 coding DNA: TGTGCCATCAGTGAGGGACCCAGCACAGATACGCAGTATTTT.